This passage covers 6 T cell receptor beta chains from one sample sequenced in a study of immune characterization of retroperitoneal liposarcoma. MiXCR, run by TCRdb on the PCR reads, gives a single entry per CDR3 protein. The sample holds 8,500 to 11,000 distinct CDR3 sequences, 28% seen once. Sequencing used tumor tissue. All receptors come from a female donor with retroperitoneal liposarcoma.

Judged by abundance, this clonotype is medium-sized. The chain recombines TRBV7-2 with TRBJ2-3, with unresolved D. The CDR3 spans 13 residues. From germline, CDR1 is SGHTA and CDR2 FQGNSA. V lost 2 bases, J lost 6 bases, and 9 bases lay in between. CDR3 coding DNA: TGTGCCAGCAGCTTATTTGCCGTGGATACGCAGTATTTT. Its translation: CASSLFAVDTQYF.

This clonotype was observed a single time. This chain's CDR3 is CASLPRRASDTQYF. The CDR3 nucleotides read TGTGCCAGCCTCCCCCGGCGGGCATCAGATACGCAGTATTTT. The gene calls are TRBV6-1 and TRBJ2-3, with a weak D call TRBD2 (5 bases). Germline V gives CDR1 MNHNS, CDR2 SASEGT. The CDR3 is 14 residues long. Trimming left V 8 bases short and J 4 bases short, with 16 bases between.

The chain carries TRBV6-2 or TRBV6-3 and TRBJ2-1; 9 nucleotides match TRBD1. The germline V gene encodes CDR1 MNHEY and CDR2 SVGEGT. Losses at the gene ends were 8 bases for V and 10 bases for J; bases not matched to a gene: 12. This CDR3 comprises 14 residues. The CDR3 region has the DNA TGTGCCAGCGTCAGGGGACAGGGCCCCTACGAGCAGTTCTTC. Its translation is CASVRGQGPYEQFF.

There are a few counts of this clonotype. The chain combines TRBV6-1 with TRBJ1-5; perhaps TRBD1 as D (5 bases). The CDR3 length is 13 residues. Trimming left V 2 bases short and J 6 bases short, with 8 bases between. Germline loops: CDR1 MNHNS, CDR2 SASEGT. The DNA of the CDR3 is TGTGCCAGCAGTGAAAGAAGGGGTCAGCCCCAGCATTTT. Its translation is CASSERRGQPQHF.

CDR3 in DNA: TGCAGTGCTAGAGGGACTAGCGTCTCTAGCTCCTACAATGAGCAGTTCTTC. Protein: CSARGTSVSSSYNEQFF. This chain uses TRBV20-1 with TRBJ2-1; TRBD2 matches 9 bases. Germline V gene lookup returns CDR1 DFQATT and CDR2 SNEGSKA (reference sequence). J gave up 0 bases and V 1 base, and 7 bases lay outside the gene matches. This CDR3 region has 17 residues.

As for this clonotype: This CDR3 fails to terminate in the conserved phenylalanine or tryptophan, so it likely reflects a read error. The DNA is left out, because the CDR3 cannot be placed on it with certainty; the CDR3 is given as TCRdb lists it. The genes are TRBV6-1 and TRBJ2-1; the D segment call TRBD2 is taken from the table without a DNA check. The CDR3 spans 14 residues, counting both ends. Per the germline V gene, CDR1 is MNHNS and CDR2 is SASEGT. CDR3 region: CASNSGPYNSPLHL.